The rows below give T cell receptor beta chains drawn from one sample of a study of cytomegalovirus exposure and HLA in healthy donors. Profiling relied on immunoSEQ multiplex PCR, and the TCRdb table lists in-frame clones only, not all of them. The table lists 100,000 to 150,000 clones, approximately 80% of them singletons. Sequenced material: PBMCs. These receptors were collected from a man in his forties or fifties in good health and CMV-seronegative. CDR3s include the opening cysteine and the closing phenylalanine or tryptophan. The order of the fields is V gene, J gene, CDR3 protein.

V: TRBV4-1; J: TRBJ1-4; CDR3: CASNYPREKLFF
V: TRBV7-8; J: TRBJ2-4; CDR3: CASSLPGGTKNIQYF
V: TRBV6-6; J: TRBJ1-2; CDR3: CASILDFSSGGYTF
V: TRBV9; J: TRBJ2-7; CDR3: CASSPQPGQGYEQYF
V: TRBV4-2; J: TRBJ1-2; CDR3: CASSQERGLNYGYTF
V: TRBV5-1; J: TRBJ2-3; CDR3: CASSSLGQGGTDTQYF
V: TRBV28; J: TRBJ1-5; CDR3: CASTQDRGHQPQHF
V: TRBV5-8; J: TRBJ1-6; CDR3: CASSRARQPQGTLHF
V: TRBV5-4; J: TRBJ2-5; CDR3: CATQQGSQETQYF
V: TRBV6-5; J: TRBJ1-4; CDR3: CASSYSTDRGRKLFF
V: TRBV19; J: TRBJ1-4; CDR3: CASSIGSGTAINEKLFF
V: TRBV6-5; J: TRBJ1-1; CDR3: CASRGNTEAFF
V: TRBV7-2; J: TRBJ2-7; CDR3: CASSPRHLYEQYF
V: TRBV18; J: TRBJ2-2; CDR3: CASSPGQNAGELFF
V: TRBV27; J: TRBJ1-1; CDR3: CASSGQMNTEAFF
V: TRBV28; J: TRBJ2-7; CDR3: CASGRDLNSYEQYF